This entry features one T cell receptor beta chain sequence. This sample stems from a study of OX40 agonist ivuxolimab in advanced cancers. Study in general: Checkpoint inhibitors had been given previously to 35% to 50% of patients. Partial response was recorded in three patients: one hepatocellular carcinoma and two cutaneous melanoma cases.

Trimming left V 3 bases short and J 0 bases short, with 5 bases between. The V gene's germline CDR1 is KGHSH and CDR2 LQKENI. This CDR3 contains 13 residues. Enrollment shut out patients with autoimmune disease history or systemic immunosuppression. Using immunoSEQ multiplex PCR, the repertoire was profiled, and TCRdb retains in-frame clones only, with some absent. The table records roughly 80,000 clones, over 75% of them present only once. This material consisted of CD4+ or CD8+ T cells sorted from blood, taken in a trial of the OX40 agonist ivuxolimab. The J gene is TRBJ1-1, the V gene TRBV18; D not resolved. The clonotype comes from an adult with an advanced solid tumor such as melanoma, head and neck, liver or kidney cancer. The CDR3 DNA sequence: TGTGCCAGCTCACCGACTATGAACACTGAAGCTTTCTTT. Translation gives CASSPTMNTEAFF.